This passage covers 5 T cell receptor beta chains from one sample sequenced in a study of CDR3 diversity in severe acne. TCRdb re-called the PCR reads with MiXCR, one entry per CDR3 protein. This sample has tens of thousands of distinct CDR3 sequences, with roughly 51% found just once. Sample: blood. All receptors come from a male donor in good health, without acne.

This clonotype was seen many times. The chain links TRBV18 to TRBJ1-1; D unclear. The V and J ends lost 3 bases and 9 bases respectively, with 14 bases between them. CDR1 is KGHSH, CDR2 LQKENI, per germline. This CDR3 has 13 residues. CDR3 bases: TGTGCCAGCTCACCCGGGGAGGGTGAGAAAGCTTTCTTT. Amino acids: CASSPGEGEKAFF.

The chain links TRBV7-8 to TRBJ2-3, with TRBD2 matching 12 bases. This CDR3 region has 16 residues. V lost 5 bases to trimming and J lost 6 bases; unmatched junction nucleotides: 9. Germline loops: CDR1 SGHVS, CDR2 FQNEAQ. The CDR3 sequence: CASSPMGLAGGDTQYF. The CDR3 nucleotides read TGTGCCAGCAGCCCCATGGGCCTAGCGGGGGGGGATACGCAGTATTTT.

The chain couples TRBV9 to TRBJ2-3; TRBD1 agrees at 9 bases. CDR3 length equals 15 residues. Trimming removed 4 bases from V and 14 bases from J; junction bases left unmatched: 17. In germline, CDR1 is SGDLS, CDR2 YYNGEE. CDR3 sequence: CASSSGQGPNQEPYF. Written as DNA, the CDR3 is TGTGCCAGCAGCTCCGGACAGGGGCCGAACCAGGAACCGTATTTT.

This chain joins TRBV7-2 and TRBJ2-7; perhaps TRBD1 as D (6 bases). CDR1 is SGHTA, CDR2 FQGNSA, per germline. This CDR3 is built from 16 residues. Trimming took off 1 base at V and 0 bases at J, with 13 bases between the two ends. The CDR3 nucleotides read TGTGCCAGCAGCTTAGTAGGGGGAATTAACTCCTACGAGCAGTACTTC. As protein: CASSLVGGINSYEQYF.

V usage is TRBV20-1 and J usage is TRBJ1-3; 9 nucleotides match TRBD1. V lost 0 bases, J lost 1 base, and 1 base stayed unmatched. This CDR3 spans 15 amino acids. The germline CDR1 and CDR2 sequences are DFQATT and SNEGSKA (reference sequence). CDR3 loop: CSARDGQGSGNTIYF. DNA for the CDR3: TGCAGTGCTAGAGATGGACAGGGGTCTGGAAACACCATATATTTT.